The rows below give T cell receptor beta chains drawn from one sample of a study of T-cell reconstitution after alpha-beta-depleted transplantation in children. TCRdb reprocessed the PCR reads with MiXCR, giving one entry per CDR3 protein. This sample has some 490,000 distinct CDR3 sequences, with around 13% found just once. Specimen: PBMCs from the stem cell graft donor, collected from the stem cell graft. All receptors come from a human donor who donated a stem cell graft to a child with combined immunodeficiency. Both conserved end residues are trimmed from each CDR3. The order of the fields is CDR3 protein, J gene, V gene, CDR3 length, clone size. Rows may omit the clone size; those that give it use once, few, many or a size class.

CDR3 protein: ASSHEGASLHEQF
J gene: TRBJ2-1
V gene: TRBV7-9
CDR3 length: 13
clone size: NA

CDR3 protein: ASSEGTPALQY
J gene: TRBJ2-3
V gene: TRBV2
CDR3 length: 11
clone size: few

CDR3 protein: ASSPGEGIDEQY
J gene: TRBJ2-7
V gene: TRBV5-1
CDR3 length: 12
clone size: many

CDR3 protein: ASSGTGPNSPLH
J gene: TRBJ1-6
V gene: TRBV12-3/TRBV12-4
CDR3 length: 12
clone size: few

CDR3 protein: ASSQDGTTGELF
J gene: TRBJ2-2
V gene: TRBV4-3
CDR3 length: 12
clone size: few

CDR3 protein: AIQGWDGPSYEQY
J gene: TRBJ2-7
V gene: TRBV2
CDR3 length: 13
clone size: many

CDR3 protein: ASSLGSYQPQH
J gene: TRBJ1-5
V gene: TRBV27
CDR3 length: 11
clone size: few

CDR3 protein: SGGLAGYQETQY
J gene: TRBJ2-5
V gene: TRBV29-1
CDR3 length: 12
clone size: many

CDR3 protein: ASSHRDTGSGANVLT
J gene: TRBJ2-6
V gene: TRBV4-2
CDR3 length: 15
clone size: many

CDR3 protein: SVVGLMLAGVNEQF
J gene: TRBJ2-1
V gene: TRBV29-1
CDR3 length: 14
clone size: NA

CDR3 protein: ASRRSSGSSYEQY
J gene: TRBJ2-7
V gene: TRBV27
CDR3 length: 13
clone size: NA

CDR3 protein: ASSSQGIGETQY
J gene: TRBJ2-5
V gene: TRBV7-6
CDR3 length: 12
clone size: many

CDR3 protein: SVVGGISYEQY
J gene: TRBJ2-7
V gene: TRBV29-1
CDR3 length: 11
clone size: few

CDR3 protein: SATRVLQETQY
J gene: TRBJ2-5
V gene: TRBV20-1
CDR3 length: 11
clone size: NA

CDR3 protein: ASSPPGVADSPLH
J gene: TRBJ1-6
V gene: TRBV7-9
CDR3 length: 13
clone size: NA

CDR3 protein: ATSRDQGDQPQH
J gene: TRBJ1-5
V gene: TRBV15
CDR3 length: 12
clone size: few

CDR3 protein: ASSVGGSWSEQF
J gene: TRBJ2-1
V gene: TRBV2
CDR3 length: 12
clone size: many

CDR3 protein: AIKARQSYEQY
J gene: TRBJ2-7
V gene: TRBV10-3
CDR3 length: 11
clone size: NA

CDR3 protein: ASSQVNRGSPEAF
J gene: TRBJ1-1
V gene: TRBV4-3
CDR3 length: 13
clone size: few

CDR3 protein: ASSQGDRGHEQPQH
J gene: TRBJ1-5
V gene: TRBV28
CDR3 length: 14
clone size: NA

CDR3 protein: AWSEPGGEPYEQY
J gene: TRBJ2-7
V gene: TRBV30
CDR3 length: 13
clone size: NA

CDR3 protein: ASRAGEGMNTEAF
J gene: TRBJ1-1
V gene: TRBV9
CDR3 length: 13
clone size: NA

CDR3 protein: SGTVYNEQF
J gene: TRBJ2-1
V gene: TRBV29-1
CDR3 length: 9
clone size: many

CDR3 protein: ASSIGLAGAETQY
J gene: TRBJ2-5
V gene: TRBV9
CDR3 length: 13
clone size: few

CDR3 protein: ASSPVGGHHTEAF
J gene: TRBJ1-1
V gene: TRBV4-3
CDR3 length: 13
clone size: many

CDR3 protein: ASSPKPRTHEKLF
J gene: TRBJ1-4
V gene: TRBV23-1
CDR3 length: 13
clone size: many

CDR3 protein: AISDTGTGVYEQY
J gene: TRBJ2-7
V gene: TRBV10-3
CDR3 length: 13
clone size: few

CDR3 protein: ASSPRSQAVLNQPQH
J gene: TRBJ1-5
V gene: TRBV5-8
CDR3 length: 15
clone size: few

CDR3 protein: ASSFQGGEQY
J gene: TRBJ2-7
V gene: TRBV7-2
CDR3 length: 10
clone size: NA

CDR3 protein: ASSSLGGINYGYT
J gene: TRBJ1-2
V gene: TRBV11-2
CDR3 length: 13
clone size: few

CDR3 protein: ASSLLSEVTDTQY
J gene: TRBJ2-3
V gene: TRBV3-1
CDR3 length: 13
clone size: few

CDR3 protein: SASQGLDTEAF
J gene: TRBJ1-1
V gene: TRBV20-1
CDR3 length: 11
clone size: NA

CDR3 protein: ASRDRGRGYNEQF
J gene: TRBJ2-1
V gene: TRBV6-2/TRBV6-3
CDR3 length: 13
clone size: few

CDR3 protein: ASSFLGVRGNEQF
J gene: TRBJ2-1
V gene: TRBV7-9
CDR3 length: 13
clone size: many

CDR3 protein: ASSLTGSAGELF
J gene: TRBJ2-2
V gene: TRBV5-5
CDR3 length: 12
clone size: NA

CDR3 protein: AISEMRGGYQETQY
J gene: TRBJ2-5
V gene: TRBV10-3
CDR3 length: 14
clone size: NA

CDR3 protein: ASSQDWQGAYNEQF
J gene: TRBJ2-1
V gene: TRBV4-3
CDR3 length: 14
clone size: few

CDR3 protein: ASSPTRSGETQY
J gene: TRBJ2-5
V gene: TRBV4-1
CDR3 length: 12
clone size: many

CDR3 protein: ATSDSPGLAGYNEQF
J gene: TRBJ2-1
V gene: TRBV24-1
CDR3 length: 15
clone size: few

CDR3 protein: ASSPSGGFTNEQF
J gene: TRBJ2-1
V gene: TRBV12-3/TRBV12-4
CDR3 length: 13
clone size: NA

CDR3 protein: ASSSGTSGGNEQF
J gene: TRBJ2-1
V gene: TRBV27
CDR3 length: 13
clone size: few

CDR3 protein: ATPLGDRAAQETQY
J gene: TRBJ2-5
V gene: TRBV24-1
CDR3 length: 14
clone size: NA

CDR3 protein: ASSDGTVGQETQY
J gene: TRBJ2-5
V gene: TRBV9
CDR3 length: 13
clone size: NA

CDR3 protein: SAGGSNQPQH
J gene: TRBJ1-5
V gene: TRBV20-1
CDR3 length: 10
clone size: NA

CDR3 protein: ASSSIGSGRA
J gene: TRBJ2-7
V gene: TRBV12-3/TRBV12-4
CDR3 length: 10
clone size: many

CDR3 protein: ACWPDRGRNQPQH
J gene: TRBJ1-5
V gene: TRBV2
CDR3 length: 13
clone size: once

CDR3 protein: ASQLTGGTEAF
J gene: TRBJ1-1
V gene: TRBV12-3/TRBV12-4
CDR3 length: 11
clone size: NA

CDR3 protein: ASSLGAGGMGTEAF
J gene: TRBJ1-1
V gene: TRBV11-2
CDR3 length: 14
clone size: NA

CDR3 protein: SVAPRGVNYEQY
J gene: TRBJ2-7
V gene: TRBV29-1
CDR3 length: 12
clone size: NA

CDR3 protein: ASSLRPSGVSNTQY
J gene: TRBJ2-3
V gene: TRBV5-1
CDR3 length: 14
clone size: few

CDR3 protein: AISLTGAGGSGANVLT
J gene: TRBJ2-6
V gene: TRBV10-3
CDR3 length: 16
clone size: NA

CDR3 protein: ATSDFLNINEQF
J gene: TRBJ2-1
V gene: TRBV24-1
CDR3 length: 12
clone size: many

CDR3 protein: ASSLALTGGRYT
J gene: TRBJ1-2
V gene: TRBV12-3/TRBV12-4
CDR3 length: 12
clone size: few

CDR3 protein: ATSRALGQLYSNQPQH
J gene: TRBJ1-5
V gene: TRBV15
CDR3 length: 16
clone size: few

CDR3 protein: ASSGTLAAPNTGELF
J gene: TRBJ2-2
V gene: TRBV9
CDR3 length: 15
clone size: NA

CDR3 protein: ASSLDAGRIYEQY
J gene: TRBJ2-7
V gene: TRBV7-8
CDR3 length: 13
clone size: many

CDR3 protein: SVEEGGASSYNEQF
J gene: TRBJ2-1
V gene: TRBV29-1
CDR3 length: 14
clone size: many

CDR3 protein: SARDWGSSGFTAEQF
J gene: TRBJ2-1
V gene: TRBV20-1
CDR3 length: 15
clone size: few

CDR3 protein: SARVGPRGPYNEQF
J gene: TRBJ2-1
V gene: TRBV20-1
CDR3 length: 14
clone size: NA